The clone carrying this TCR beta chain was recorded once. Its antigen remains unknown. This entry is derived from a study of a mutant IDH1 vaccine in newly diagnosed glioma. Overall study: Earlier treatment was radiotherapy, temozolomide, or both, with most getting both.

Time point meaning: week 11, during vaccination. It was 300 ug of mutant IDH1 20-mer peptide that made up each vaccine dose, given with topical imiquimod. The CDR3 consists of 16 residues. Trimming took off 0 bases at V and 0 bases at J, with 11 bases between the two ends. Looked up from germline, CDR1 is MDHEN and CDR2 is SYDVKM. Assay: immunoSEQ multiplex PCR; the TCRdb copy retains only in-frame clones and omits some. Among about 64,000 clones, approximately 84% were seen once, and the ten largest hold about 9.4%. The TCR sequence derives from a woman aged 45-65 years with glioma. The chain links TRBV28 to TRBJ1-1; tentatively, D is TRBD1 (6 bases). The starting material was PBMCs, obtained from a glioma patient whose treatment included an IDH1 peptide vaccine. The chain's CDR3 is CASSLWGAPMNTEAFF. CDR3 nucleotides: TGTGCCAGCAGTTTATGGGGGGCTCCCATGAACACTGAAGCTTTCTTT.